The clone carrying this TCR beta chain was observed a few times. No antigen is known for it. The entry originates in a study of beta chain features in type 1 diabetes. Overall study findings and caveats: Researchers report that Type 1 diabetes patients had moderately but significantly shorter TCRB CDR3s across all four CD4+ subsets.

V lost 4 bases and J lost 9, with 18 bases in between. The CDR3 is 13 residues long. Per germline, CDR1 GTSNPN and CDR2 SVGIG (reference sequence). Reverse transcription of all isolated RNA meant that expressed TCRB transcripts were sequenced. This table comes from immunoSEQ multiplex PCR, and its TCRdb copy is limited to in-frame clones, with some not included. This table holds a few hundred thousand clones, 9.5% to 13% found once. Sequencing was carried out using naive CD4+ T cells from blood. This receptor was obtained from a man aged 30-40 years with type 1 diabetes. This chain uses TRBV30 with TRBJ1-2; D possibly corresponds to TRBD1 (5 bases). The CDR3 DNA reads as TGTGCCTGGACACCCGGGACTCAGACCAGCTACACCTTC. Translating gives CAWTPGTQTSYTF. Complete variable domain (other parts from reference TRBV30 and TRBJ1-2): SQTIHQWPATLVQPVGSPLSLECTVEGTSNPNLYWYRQAAGRGLQLLFYSVGIGQISSEVPQNLSASRPQDRQFILSSKKLLLSDSGFYLCAWTPGTQTSYTFGSGTRLTVV.